The clone carrying this T cell receptor (beta chain) showed up many times. What it binds is not known. TCRdb analysed the RT-PCR reads with MiXCR anew, one entry per CDR3 protein. Among more than 450,000 distinct CDR3 sequences, about 11% were seen once, and the ten largest hold more than 9.5%. The record originates from a study of response to subunit inactivated influenza vaccine. Germline CDR1 reads SGHRS; CDR2 reads YFSETQ. The ends lost 4 bases at V and 4 bases at J; junction bases unmatched: 5. CDR3 length: 14 residues. Findings of the study overall: Authors suggested that a seasonal influenza vaccination recruits few new T cells each time.

This sample also belongs to another study, concerning T cells expressing NK-cell markers. From that paper: In generating TCR beta cDNA, 5'RACE template switching with UMIs was used. Among eight sequenced donors, seven carried HCMV seropositivity while one was seronegative. What restricted sorting to alpha-beta TCR T cells in several experiments was an anti-gamma-delta TCR antibody. Dominant NKG2C+ clonotypes made up about 1.0-7.0% of CD8+ T cells in several donors.

The rearrangement uses TRBV5-1 and TRBJ1-2; 9 bases fit TRBD1. The sequencing here drew on PBMCs from blood, taken on the day of vaccination. The sequence was obtained from a man aged 45-65 years who received an inactivated influenza vaccine. The CDR3 sequence: CASSPTGGVYGYTF. The CDR3 coding sequence is TGCGCCAGCAGCCCGACAGGGGGTGTCTATGGCTACACCTTC.